These 16 T cell receptor beta chains came from one sample sequenced in a study of T cells in Graves' hyperthyroidism and ophthalmopathy. Amplification yielded TCR beta CDR3 regions, with RNA transcripts as the source. Primed by the HTBI set, a first-round RT-PCR was run on the TCR CDR3. TCRdb called the multiplex PCR reads again in MiXCR, with one record for every CDR3 protein. Among 600,000 to 900,000 distinct CDR3 sequences listed, about a sixth were seen once. Sequences were obtained from blood. The receptors were sampled from a man younger than 30 with Graves' hyperthyroidism.

This clonotype was observed a few times. The chain couples TRBV27 to TRBJ1-4; TRBD1 matches 10 bases. CDR1 is MNHEY, CDR2 SMNVEV, per germline (reference sequence). V lost 5 bases, J lost 7 bases, and 10 bases stayed unmatched. The CDR3 is made up of 16 amino acids. The CDR3 DNA is TGTGCCAGCAGTCACCGACAGGGGGCTCAGGGTGAAAAACTGTTTTTT. Its protein is CASSHRQGAQGEKLFF. Full variable domain (rest looked up from reference TRBV27 and TRBJ1-4): EAQVTQNPRYLITVTGKKLTVTCSQNMNHEYMSWYRQDPGLGLRQIYYSMNVEVTDKGDVPEGYKVSRKEKRNFPLILESPSPNQTSLYFCASSHRQGAQGEKLFFGSGTQLSVL.

This clonotype was seen at least ten times. The chain employs TRBV11-1 and TRBJ2-7, with 8 bases matching TRBD1. The length of the CDR3 is 16 residues. The V gene's germline CDR1 is SGHAT and CDR2 FQDESV (reference sequence). After removal of 2 bases from V and 0 bases from J, the junction contained 6 bases not matched to a gene. The CDR3, as DNA: TGTGCCAGCAGCTTATCGGGGACAGGAAGCTCCTACGAGCAGTACTTC. The encoded protein is CASSLSGTGSSYEQYF.

As concerns this clonotype: A single base separates this from a much larger clone, so it may be a read error. V is TRBV12-3 or TRBV12-4 and J is TRBJ2-5; D ambiguous. The CDR3 runs 14 residues. The ends were cut back, 6 bases at V and 5 bases at J, with 16 bases in the middle. CDR3 sequence: CASSSWPSGETQYF. Here the CDR3 DNA reads TGTGCCAGCAGCTCCTGGCCCTCCGGGGAGACCCAGTACTTC.

The sample holds a few counts of this clonotype. The chain uses TRBV5-1 and TRBJ1-2; unclear D gene. V lost 7 bases to trimming and J lost 0 bases, with 10 bases between them. This CDR3 contains 13 residues. CDR1 is SGHRS, CDR2 YFSETQ, per germline. CDR3 residues: CASGGSANYGYTF. CDR3 DNA sequence: TGCGCCAGCGGTGGTTCAGCTAACTATGGCTACACCTTC.

This clonotype occurred many times. The rearrangement uses TRBV11-2 and TRBJ1-1, with D hard to call. Deletions cut 1 base from V and 4 bases from J, with 4 bases between. Per germline, CDR1 SGHAT and CDR2 FQNNGV. This CDR3 is 12 amino acids long. This CDR3 is CASSLGLTEAFF. The CDR3 coding sequence is TGTGCCAGCAGCTTAGGCCTCACTGAAGCTTTCTTT.

This sequence joins TRBV7-2 and TRBJ2-3, with D perhaps given as TRBD1 or TRBD2 (5 bases each). Trimming pared 5 bases from V and 14 bases from J, leaving 20 bases between. The CDR3 is 13 residues long. Germline V gene data show CDR1 as SGHTA and CDR2 as FQGNSA. For the CDR3, the DNA is TGTGCCAGCAGCGTATCCGGGACCACAAACGGGTATTTT. Translating it yields CASSVSGTTNGYF.

This clonotype was picked up many times. The rearrangement joins TRBV28 to TRBJ2-3; 7 bases are shared with TRBD2. Trimming took 2 bases from V and 2 from J; bases not matched to a gene: 4. The CDR3 runs to 15 residues. The germline V gene has CDR1 MDHEN and CDR2 SYDVKM. Written as DNA, the CDR3 is TGTGCCAGCAGTTTACGGGACTATACCACAGATACGCAGTATTTT. This sequence encodes CASSLRDYTTDTQYF.

The V and J genes are TRBV28 and TRBJ2-7; TRBD2 might be the D (5 bases). The CDR3 is 15 residues long. CDR1 is MDHEN, CDR2 SYDVKM, per germline. Trimming removed 6 bases from V and 4 bases from J, with 19 bases in between. The DNA of the CDR3 is TGTGCCAGCAGCACCGGCCCCGGGGTTAGGTACGAGCAGTACTTC. Encoded protein: CASSTGPGVRYEQYF.

This clonotype was seen only a few times. CDR3 in DNA: TGTGCCAGTAGTTTTCATAACTCCTACGAGCAGTACTTC. It encodes CASSFHNSYEQYF. The chain couples TRBV19 to TRBJ2-7, with D unresolved. Trimming cost V 5 bases and J 0 bases, with 8 bases left between them. Germline lookup yields CDR1 LNHDA and CDR2 SQIVND (reference sequence). The CDR3 is 13 amino acids.

This clonotype has a count of ten or more. The chain employs TRBV7-3 and TRBJ1-2, with TRBD1 identical over 8 bases. The CDR3 is 13 residues long. V gave up 5 bases and J gave up 8 bases; unmatched junction bases: 7. Germline assignment: CDR1 SGHTA and CDR2 FQGTGA. CDR3 residues: CASSATGGGGYTF. CDR3 nucleotides: TGTGCCAGCAGCGCAACAGGGGGGGGCGGCTACACCTTC.

This clonotype has a handful of counts. The V gene is TRBV28, the J gene TRBJ2-3; 12 nucleotides line up with TRBD2. V lost 3 bases, J lost 0 bases, and 4 bases stayed unmatched. This CDR3 comprises 17 residues. Germline V gene data show CDR1 as MDHEN and CDR2 as SYDVKM. CDR3: CASSFPTSGSSTDTQYF. The CDR3 DNA is TGTGCCAGCAGTTTCCCGACTAGCGGGAGCAGCACAGATACGCAGTATTTT.

The table lists this clonotype with a count of one. Since a much larger clone is just one base distant, this may be a read error. V is TRBV10-3 and J is TRBJ2-7; possible D gene TRBD2, 5 bases. Germline CDR1 reads ENHRY; CDR2 reads SYGVKD. The CDR3 spans 15 residues. Trimming took 7 bases from V and 5 from J, leaving 21 bases between them. The CDR3, as DNA: TGTGCCATCACGGTGGGAGTATGGGAATCCGACGAGCAGTACTTC. This encodes CAITVGVWESDEQYF.

This clonotype was recorded at least ten times. This chain links TRBV7-2 with TRBJ2-5; the match to TRBD1 covers 7 bases. Trimming took 5 bases from V and 4 from J; bases not matched to a gene: 13. CDR1 is SGHTA and CDR2 is FQGNSA in the germline V gene. CDR3 length: 16 amino acids. CDR3 sequence: CASSRGRQVVGETQYF. DNA for the CDR3: TGTGCCAGCAGCAGGGGGCGACAGGTAGTCGGAGAGACCCAGTACTTC.

This chain joins TRBV12-3 or TRBV12-4 and TRBJ1-5; D may be TRBD1 (5 bases). The V and J ends lost 6 bases and 6 bases respectively, with 12 bases between them. CDR3 length equals 13 residues. The CDR3 spells CASSRTYIQPQHF. CDR3 nucleotides: TGTGCCAGCAGCCGGACATACATTCAGCCCCAGCATTTT.

A word on this clonotype: A read error may be the cause here, since a much bigger clone is one base away. This sequence joins TRBV10-2 and TRBJ2-7, with D perhaps assigned TRBD1 or TRBD2 (5 bases each). Germline V gives CDR1 WSHSY, CDR2 SAAADI. This CDR3 region has 15 residues. DNA for the CDR3: TGCGCCAGCAGGCTCCCTGGGACCACGAAGGGCGAGCTGTACTTC. Residues: CASRLPGTTKGELYF.

V gene TRBV9 combines with J gene TRBJ1-2; D may be TRBD1 (5 bases). V dropped 4 bases and J dropped 7 bases, with 14 bases sitting between them. This CDR3 spans 13 amino acids. Germline-derived CDR1 and CDR2 are SGDLS and YYNGEE. The CDR3 DNA reads as TGTGCCAGCAGCCCTGCAAGGGGCGGTGGCTACACCTTC. Translating gives CASSPARGGGYTF.